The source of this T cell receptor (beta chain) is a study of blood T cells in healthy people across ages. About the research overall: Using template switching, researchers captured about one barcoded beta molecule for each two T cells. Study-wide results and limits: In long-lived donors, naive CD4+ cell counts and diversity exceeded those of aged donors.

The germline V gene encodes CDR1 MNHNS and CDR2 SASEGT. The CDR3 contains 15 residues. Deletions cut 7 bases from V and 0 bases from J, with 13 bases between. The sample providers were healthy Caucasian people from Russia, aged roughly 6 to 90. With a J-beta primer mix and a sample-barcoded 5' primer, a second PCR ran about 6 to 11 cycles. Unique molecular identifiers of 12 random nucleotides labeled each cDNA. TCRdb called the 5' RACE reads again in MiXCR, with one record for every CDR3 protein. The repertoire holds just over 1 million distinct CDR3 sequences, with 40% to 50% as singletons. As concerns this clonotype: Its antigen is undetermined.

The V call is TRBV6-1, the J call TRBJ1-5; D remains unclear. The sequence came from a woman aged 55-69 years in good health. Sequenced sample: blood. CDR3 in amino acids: CASTTLLDSNQPQHF. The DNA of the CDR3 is TGTGCCAGCACCACGCTTCTTGATAGCAATCAGCCCCAGCATTTT.